The next 27 T cell receptor beta chains were all read from a single sample in a study of T cells in Graves' hyperthyroidism and ophthalmopathy. Researchers amplified the TCR beta CDR3 regions from RNA transcripts. Initially, a first-round RT-PCR of the TCR CDR3 employed the HTBI primer set. TCRdb reprocessed the multiplex PCR reads with MiXCR, giving one entry per CDR3 protein. The sample yields some 760,000 distinct CDR3 sequences, 14% seen once. The sample taken for sequencing was blood. The origin of the receptors is a woman in her late teens or twenties with Graves' hyperthyroidism.

Ten or more counts support this clonotype. The rearrangement joins TRBV30 to TRBJ2-3, with TRBD2 matching over 8 bases. There are 14 residues in the CDR3. Trimming cost V 5 bases and J 4 bases; bases outside gene matches: 8. In germline, CDR1 is GTSNPN, CDR2 SVGIG (reference sequence). The CDR3 region is CAWSLSGSADTQYF. For the CDR3, the DNA is TGTGCCTGGTCACTCAGCGGGAGTGCAGATACGCAGTATTTT.

This clonotype has a count of ten or more. The rearrangement joins TRBV19 to TRBJ1-5; weak D call: TRBD1 (5 bases). Germline V gene data show CDR1 as LNHDA and CDR2 as SQIVND (reference sequence). V was shortened by 3 bases and J by 2 bases, with 23 bases between the two germline ends. The length of the CDR3 is 19 residues. The CDR3 nucleotides read TGTGCCAGTAGTATTTACAGTGCAGGGATGACCCTGGGCAATCAGCCCCAGCATTTT. It translates to CASSIYSAGMTLGNQPQHF.

There are many counts of this clonotype. The J gene is TRBJ2-3, the V gene TRBV11-3; no firm D call. Germline V lookup: CDR1 SGHNT, CDR2 YENEEA. The CDR3 runs 13 residues. V lost 4 bases to trimming and J lost 5 bases, with 10 bases between them. The CDR3 DNA reads TGTGCCAGCAGCTCTCGGGCCCAAGATACGCAGTATTTT. Translated: CASSSRAQDTQYF.

V is TRBV11-1 and J is TRBJ1-3; 7 bases agree with TRBD1. J gave up 0 bases and V 10 bases, and 12 bases lay outside the gene matches. The CDR3 is 16 residues long. CDR1 and CDR2 (germline): SGHAT, FQDESV (reference sequence). The CDR3: CAIPTGQLYSGNTIYF. In nucleotides, the CDR3 is TGTGCCATCCCCACGGGACAGCTTTACTCTGGAAACACCATATATTTT.

V is TRBV19 and J is TRBJ1-6; D call uncertain. Trimming took off 5 bases at V and 7 bases at J, with 15 bases between the two ends. CDR3 size: 15 residues. Looked up from germline, CDR1 is LNHDA and CDR2 is SQIVND (reference sequence). In DNA form, the CDR3 reads TGTGCCAGTAGTCTTGGACCAAATCTCAATTCACCCCTCCACTTT. Translation: CASSLGPNLNSPLHF.

In its sample, this clonotype was seen many times. The chain recombines TRBV28 with TRBJ1-4; a weak D match, TRBD1 (5 bases). CDR3 length equals 15 residues. V shed 3 bases and J shed 8 bases, with 16 bases lying between them. The germline CDR1 and CDR2 sequences are MDHEN and SYDVKM. CDR3 bases: TGTGCCAGCAGTTTCGGTGGCGGGGGGACGGAAAAACTGTTTTTT. Its protein product is CASSFGGGGTEKLFF. Complete variable domain (other parts from reference TRBV28 and TRBJ1-4): DVKVTQSSRYLVKRTGEKVFLECVQDMDHENMFWYRQDPGLGLRLIYFSYDVKMKEKGDIPEGYSVSREKKERFSLILESASTNQTSMYLCASSFGGGGTEKLFFGSGTQLSVL.

There are a few counts of this clonotype. This sequence joins TRBV9 and TRBJ2-1, with TRBD2 identical over 10 bases. After removal of 0 bases from V and 8 bases from J, the junction contained 8 bases not matched to a gene. The CDR3 length is 16 residues. Germline CDR1 and CDR2: SGDLS and YYNGEE. This chain's CDR3 is CASSVGWQGTSDEQFF. CDR3 DNA: TGTGCCAGCAGCGTAGGTTGGCAGGGGACTAGCGATGAGCAGTTCTTC.

This clonotype was recorded many times. The chain combines TRBV27 with TRBJ2-5; a weak D match, TRBD2 (5 bases). Germline V gene lookup returns CDR1 MNHEY and CDR2 SMNVEV (reference sequence). The CDR3 consists of 14 residues. V was shortened by 11 bases and J by 4 bases, with 20 bases between the two germline ends. The CDR3 reads CASRPNSAGETQYF. For the CDR3, the DNA is TGTGCCTCTCGCCCCAACTCGGCGGGAGAGACCCAGTACTTC.

This rearrangement joins TRBV6-1 to TRBJ2-7; TRBD2 aligns across 9 bases. There are 16 residues in the CDR3. Germline values: CDR1 MNHNS, CDR2 SASEGT. V dropped 0 bases and J dropped 2; count of bases not matched to a gene: 5. The CDR3 nucleotides are TGTGCCAGCAGTGAAGCCCGACTAGCGGCCACCTACGAGCAGTACTTC. Amino acids: CASSEARLAATYEQYF.

This clonotype occurred a few times. The rearrangement joins TRBV7-2 to TRBJ1-1; no definite D call. V shed 7 bases and J shed 2 bases, with 8 bases lying between them. Per germline, CDR1 SGHTA and CDR2 FQGNSA. The CDR3 loop spans 12 amino acids. CDR3 in DNA: TGTGCCAGCATAGGAGTTAACACTGAAGCTTTCTTT. This sequence encodes CASIGVNTEAFF.

This clonotype was counted ten times or more. The rearrangement links TRBV28 to TRBJ2-1, with 9 nucleotides matching TRBD2. Germline trimming cut 6 bases from V and 4 bases from J; bases unmatched to any gene: 4. Germline V gene sequence: CDR1 MDHEN, CDR2 SYDVKM. This CDR3 contains 14 residues. The CDR3 region is CASRSAGGYNEQFF. CDR3 DNA: TGTGCCAGCAGATCAGCGGGAGGTTACAATGAGCAGTTCTTC.

This clonotype was seen at least ten times. V is TRBV5-1 and J is TRBJ2-1, with D possibly being TRBD2 (6 bases). Between the trimmed V and J ends, which lost 3 bases and 0 bases, there was a span of 16 bases. Germline CDR1 is SGHRS and CDR2 is YFSETQ. The CDR3 runs to 17 residues. The CDR3 loop is CASSSSRDSSSYNEQFF. DNA for the CDR3: TGCGCCAGCAGCTCGTCCCGGGACTCTAGCTCCTACAATGAGCAGTTCTTC.

Comment on this clonotype: A junction boundary mismatches the germline segment, possibly from a read error. The rearrangement links TRBV19 to TRBJ1-5; 8 nucleotides align to TRBD1. Germline-derived CDR1 and CDR2 are LNHDA and SQIVND (reference sequence). The CDR3 extends over 16 amino acids. As DNA, the CDR3 is TGTGCTAGTATGGGACAGGAGTTTTATAGCAATCAGCCCCAGCATTTT. It translates to CASMGQEFYSNQPQHF.

This clonotype appeared many times. V is TRBV14 and J is TRBJ2-7, with TRBD2 matching 7 bases. Germline CDR1 reads SGHDN; CDR2 reads FVKESK. V shed 5 bases, J shed 0 bases, and the junction held 7 bases outside the gene matches. This CDR3 region has 15 residues. This CDR3 reads CASSELAGSSYEQYF. In nucleotides, the CDR3 is TGTGCCAGCAGCGAATTAGCGGGCAGCTCCTACGAGCAGTACTTC.

This clonotype has a count of ten or more. This chain joins TRBV6-2 or TRBV6-3 and TRBJ2-1, with 10 nucleotides matching TRBD1. J lost 2 bases, V lost 2 bases, and 0 bases had no gene match. CDR3 size: 15 residues. CDR1 MNHEY and CDR2 SVGEGT come from the germline V gene. The CDR3 region is CASSYGTGAYNEQFF. CDR3 DNA: TGTGCCAGCAGTTACGGGACAGGGGCCTACAATGAGCAGTTCTTC.

The chain links TRBV28 to TRBJ1-5; D ambiguous. CDR1 and CDR2 from the germline V gene are MDHEN and SYDVKM. This CDR3 spans 15 amino acids. V was pared by 3 bases and J by 6 bases, with 15 bases between. The CDR3 protein is CASSLMRGFAQPQHF. The CDR3 DNA follows: TGTGCCAGCAGTTTGATGCGGGGATTCGCTCAGCCCCAGCATTTT.

This clonotype has only a few counts. The V gene is TRBV27, the J gene TRBJ1-1, with 7 bases fitting TRBD1. Germline CDR1 is MNHEY and CDR2 is SMNVEV (reference sequence). Losses at the gene ends were 5 bases for V and 1 base for J; bases not matched to a gene: 7. This CDR3 has 15 residues. CDR3 in DNA: TGTGCCAGCAGTCCGACGACAGGGCGGAACACTGAAGCTTTCTTT. It encodes CASSPTTGRNTEAFF.

V usage is TRBV28 and J usage is TRBJ2-5; 7 bases are shared with TRBD1. V trimming: 6 bases; J trimming: 0 bases; junction bases outside the gene matches: 10. CDR1 is MDHEN, CDR2 SYDVKM, per germline. The CDR3 is made up of 16 amino acids. The CDR3 protein is CASSDLGQEYQETQYF. The CDR3 bases are TGTGCCAGCAGCGATCTTGGACAGGAGTACCAAGAGACCCAGTACTTC.

This clonotype was counted between two and nine times. The V call is TRBV6-5, the J call TRBJ2-5, with TRBD1 as a possible D gene (5 bases). Germline CDR1 reads MNHEY; CDR2 reads SVGAGI. The CDR3 sequence is 15 residues long. V shed 4 bases and J shed 4 bases, with 16 bases lying between them. Written as DNA, the CDR3 is TGTGCCAGCAGTTCCCCTGGGGCGCCCAGAGAGACCCAGTACTTC. This gives the protein CASSSPGAPRETQYF.

V and J are TRBV11-1 and TRBJ1-1; D uncertain. Per the germline V gene, CDR1 is SGHAT and CDR2 is FQDESV (reference sequence). Deletions cut 2 bases from V and 6 bases from J, with 10 bases between. CDR3 size: 13 residues. CDR3 loop: CASSLSRIAEAFF. The CDR3, as DNA: TGTGCCAGCAGCTTATCTAGGATCGCTGAAGCTTTCTTT.

As concerns this clonotype: A much more abundant neighbour one base away suggests this may be a read error. The chain joins TRBV2 to TRBJ2-7; D remains unclear. Trimming removed 4 bases at V and 10 bases at J, with 14 bases between. CDR3 length equals 12 residues. The germline V gene has CDR1 SNHLY and CDR2 FYNNEI. CDR3 amino acids: CASSVIRVDQYF. The CDR3, as DNA: TGTGCCAGCAGTGTTATCCGAGTCGATCAGTACTTC. Filled out from reference TRBV2 and TRBJ2-7, the complete variable domain reads EPEVTQTPSHQVTQMGQEVILRCVPISNHLYFYWYRQILGQKVEFLVSFYNNEISEKSEIFDDQFSVERPDGSNFTLKIRSTKLEDSAMYFCASSVIRVDQYFGPGTRLTVT.

This clonotype was seen more than once but under ten times. The V call is TRBV9, the J call TRBJ1-5; D may be TRBD1 (5 bases). Looked up from germline, CDR1 is SGDLS and CDR2 is YYNGEE. The CDR3 consists of 15 residues. Between the trimmed V and J ends, which lost 3 bases and 2 bases, there was a span of 12 bases. CDR3 protein: CASSAGGEGNQPQHF. In DNA, the CDR3 is TGTGCCAGCAGCGCCGGAGGGGAGGGCAATCAGCCCCAGCATTTT.

This clonotype was seen more than once but under ten times. The chain couples TRBV9 to TRBJ2-1; 12 bases line up with TRBD2. CDR3 length equals 15 residues. J lost 8 bases, V lost 4 bases, and 7 bases had no gene match. Germline CDR1 reads SGDLS; CDR2 reads YYNGEE. The CDR3 nucleotides are TGTGCCAGCAGCCAGGGACTAGCGGGTGGTGATGAGCAGTTCTTC. It is translated as CASSQGLAGGDEQFF.

This clonotype was recorded many times. This chain uses TRBV20-1 with TRBJ2-3; D assignment may be TRBD1 or TRBD2 (5 bases each). Germline CDR1 reads DFQATT; CDR2 reads SNEGSKA (reference sequence). This CDR3 is 14 amino acids long. V lost 6 bases to trimming and J lost 4 bases, with 17 bases between them. CDR3 bases: TGCAGTGCGAGGGACGGCGCACCCCCAGATACGCAGTATTTT. As protein: CSARDGAPPDTQYF.

This clonotype was seen many times. The chain links TRBV29-1 to TRBJ2-1, with D unresolved. The germline V gene encodes CDR1 SQVTM and CDR2 ANQGSEA. CDR3 length: 15 residues. The V end was cut by 7 bases, the J end by 3 bases, with 19 bases between. CDR3 DNA sequence: TGCAGCGCCGCCGTGGACCCATGGGGCTACAATGAGCAGTTCTTC. Its protein is CSAAVDPWGYNEQFF.

This clonotype has at least ten counts. The CDR3 nucleotides are TGTGCCAGCAGCTACCCCGGACTAGCCGGTGAGCAGTACTTC. Protein: CASSYPGLAGEQYF. The chain links TRBV7-9 to TRBJ2-7, with 8 bases matching TRBD2. CDR1 and CDR2 (germline): SEHNR, FQNEAQ (reference sequence). The CDR3 is 14 amino acids. The V segment lost 4 bases and the J segment 7 bases; nucleotides outside the gene matches: 9.

This clonotype was counted many times. The chain employs TRBV11-2 and TRBJ1-1; D perhaps matches TRBD1 (6 bases). With 5 bases removed from V and 4 bases from J, the gap between germline ends came to 23 bases. CDR3 length: 17 amino acids. Germline CDR1 and CDR2: SGHAT and FQNNGV. The CDR3 sequence: CASSGYRVSGGFTEAFF. The CDR3, as DNA: TGTGCCAGCAGCGGGTACAGGGTTTCCGGGGGATTCACTGAAGCTTTCTTT.